The present T cell receptor beta chain was sequenced within a study of T cell responses to AZD1222 COVID-19 vaccine (dated by TCRdb to the early 2020s). In the study overall: A total of approximately 240 trial participants underwent TCR sequencing, of whom about 200 received two doses of AZD1222 and about 25 received two doses of the MenACWY control vaccine. Enrollment into the trials was organized by age into subgroups of 18-55, 56-69 and 70-plus years, and those subgroups contained approximately 150, 30 and 60 TCR-sequenced participants, respectively. Overall results and qualifications from the work: Epitopes outside the regions mutated in the B.1.351 and B.1.1.7 variants were reportedly recognized by nearly half of the unique spike-specific TCRs. Participants were mostly white British, with more females than males. The authors suggested clonal diversity may have been underestimated. No day 14 peak-response samples were available, so repertoires were characterized only after the peak T cell response. After two AZD1222 doses, both the breadth and the depth of spike-specific TCRs were significantly higher than at day 0 and than in MenACWY recipients. In the small 56-69-year group, the increase in depth fell short of significance, most likely because of low power. The whole spike protein was spanned by vaccine-associated CD4 TCRs, and dominant responses were seen in regions 160-218 and 743-854. Conclusions about previously exposed vaccinees were limited because only a handful of AZD1222 recipients were SARS-CoV-2 seropositive at baseline.

In the case of this clone: What antigen it recognizes has not been identified. No per-base quality is available; no much larger clone lies one base away.

Reading the label with the study, this specimen's time point is: about 28 days (+/-7) after the second vaccine dose. AZD1222 recipients with second doses at about 4 weeks or about 12 weeks were pooled, because spike-specific TCR depth and breadth did not differ between schedules. Vaccinee samples came from UK trials COV001 and COV002, including a single-blind randomized controlled phase 2/3 trial of AZD1222 (ChAdOx1 nCoV-19) in healthy adults. Trial participant PBMC samples were collected at day 0 and day 28 after the second dose for TCRbeta chain sequencing. The CDR3 regions of human TCRbeta chains were analyzed by immunosequencing. The authors' pipeline ran thus. TCRs in the repertoires were compared against a reference library of SARS-CoV-2-specific TCRs that had been generated with the MIRA antigen-specificity platform. Breadth meant the fraction of unique TCRs that were SARS-CoV-2-associated, whereas depth meant the fraction of total T cells that were SARS-CoV-2-associated. Using the MIRA data, each spike-specific TCR was assigned both to the spike region to which the TCR was reactive and to a CD4 or CD8 class. Log10-transformed breadth and depth values were compared by one-way ANOVA with Sidak's multiple comparisons tests. The table comes from immuneACCESS by way of TCRdb, which keeps in-frame sequences with V and J called. Part of the clones is missing from these tables; in studies checked, under half for an unresolved V gene and the rest for unknown reasons. The V and J calls and the clone size are those of that table, but D and trimming were determined from the DNA. Within this sample are roughly 45,000 clones, with over 80% of them counted one time only. The ten largest clones represent 15% to 20% of the sample.

V is clipped by 1 base and J by 8 bases, and the sequence between their germline boundaries is 14 bases long. From the cysteine through the phenylalanine, the CDR3 covers 14 amino acids. The DNA shown is the 42-base CDR3, in frame from base 1. For CDR1 and CDR2, the germline V gene (reference sequence) lists GTSNPN and SVGIG. This clonotype was sampled from an adult who received the AZD1222 COVID-19 vaccine. The receptor chain draws on TRBV30 and TRBJ2-2; TRBD1 is a possible D gene, resting on 5 matching bases. The sequenced sample was peripheral blood, obtained 28 days after the second AZD1222 dose. The DNA is TGTGCCTGGAGTGGCTCAGGGTTTTCGGGGGAGCTGTTTTTT. Translated, it reads CAWSGSGFSGELFF. Where the CDR3 stops, the reference TRBV30 and TRBJ2-2 genes take over; the full variable domain is SQTIHQWPATLVQPVGSPLSLECTVEGTSNPNLYWYRQAAGRGLQLLFYSVGIGQISSEVPQNLSASRPQDRQFILSSKKLLLSDSGFYLCAWSGSGFSGELFFGEGSRLTVL.